The clone carrying this TCR beta chain was recorded at least ten times. Its antigen is not identified. This CDR3 spans 14 amino acids. Germline CDR1 reads LGHNA; CDR2 reads YNFKEQ. V gave up 1 base and J gave up 1 base, with 7 bases separating them. Patients were all untreated before their thyroid surgery. This entry is derived from a study of metastatic and nonmetastatic thyroid tumors. Study in general: Peripheral blood and tumor or nodule samples from malignant and benign thyroid patients were compared. Overall study findings and caveats: Versus benign nodules, malignant thyroid tumors reportedly had significantly higher TCR beta diversity, in blood and tumor.

In the study's own analysis: Across clinicopathological groups, CDR3 differences served as the basis for building a distant-metastasis classifier for papillary thyroid cancer. TCRdb redid the clone calls on the PCR reads using MiXCR. TCRdb, rather than the study authors, made the V and J calls. Of fewer than 7,000 clones in the sample, about 29% were seen once. This TCR was recovered from a female donor with papillary thyroid cancer or a benign thyroid nodule (not recorded which). Some clones in this sample may be carry-over from other donors' samples. Material for sequencing was adjacent normal tissue. J is TRBJ1-1 and V is TRBV4-2, with D unresolved. CDR3 region: CASSQGVANTEAFF. The DNA of the CDR3 is TGTGCCAGCAGCCAAGGGGTTGCGAACACTGAAGCTTTCTTT.